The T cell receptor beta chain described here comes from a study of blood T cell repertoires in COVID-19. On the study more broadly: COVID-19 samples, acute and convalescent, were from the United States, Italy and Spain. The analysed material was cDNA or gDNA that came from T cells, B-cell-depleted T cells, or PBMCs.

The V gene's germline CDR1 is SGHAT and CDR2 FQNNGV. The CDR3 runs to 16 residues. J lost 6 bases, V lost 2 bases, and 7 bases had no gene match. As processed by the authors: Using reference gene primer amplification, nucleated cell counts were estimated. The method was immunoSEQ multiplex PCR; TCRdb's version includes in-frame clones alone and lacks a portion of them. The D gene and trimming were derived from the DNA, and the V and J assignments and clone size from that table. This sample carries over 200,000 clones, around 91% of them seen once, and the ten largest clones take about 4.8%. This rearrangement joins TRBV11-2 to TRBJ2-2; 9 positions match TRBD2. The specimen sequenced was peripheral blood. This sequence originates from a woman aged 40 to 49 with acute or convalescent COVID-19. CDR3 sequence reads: CASSLSRGGAAGELFF. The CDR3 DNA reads TGTGCCAGCAGCTTATCTCGCGGGGGGGCCGCCGGGGAGCTGTTTTTT. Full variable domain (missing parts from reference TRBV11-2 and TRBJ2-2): EAGVAQSPRYKIIEKRQSVAFWCNPISGHATLYWYQQILGQGPKLLIQFQNNGVVDDSQLPKDRFSAERLKGVDSTLKIQPAKLEDSAVYLCASSLSRGGAAGELFFGEGSRLTVL.